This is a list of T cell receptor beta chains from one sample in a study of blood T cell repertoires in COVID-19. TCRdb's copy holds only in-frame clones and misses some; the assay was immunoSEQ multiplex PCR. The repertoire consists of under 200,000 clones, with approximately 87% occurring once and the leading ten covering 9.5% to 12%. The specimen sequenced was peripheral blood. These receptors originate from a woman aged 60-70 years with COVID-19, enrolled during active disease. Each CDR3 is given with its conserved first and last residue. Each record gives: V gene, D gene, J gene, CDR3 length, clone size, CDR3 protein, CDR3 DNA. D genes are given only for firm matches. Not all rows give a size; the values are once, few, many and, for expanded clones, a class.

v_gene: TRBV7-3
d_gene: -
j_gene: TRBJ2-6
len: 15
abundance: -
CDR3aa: CASSLILSGANVLTF
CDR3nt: TGTGCCAGCAGCTTAATTCTATCTGGGGCCAACGTCCTGACTTTC

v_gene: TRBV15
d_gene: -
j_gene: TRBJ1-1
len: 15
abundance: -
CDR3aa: CATSRDPSSIAEAFF
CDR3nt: TGTGCCACCAGCAGAGATCCCTCTTCTATCGCTGAAGCTTTCTTT

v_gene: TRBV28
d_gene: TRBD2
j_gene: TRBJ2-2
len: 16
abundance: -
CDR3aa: CASRAGLAGGLGELFF
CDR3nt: TGTGCCAGCAGAGCGGGACTAGCGGGAGGTCTTGGGGAGCTGTTTTTT

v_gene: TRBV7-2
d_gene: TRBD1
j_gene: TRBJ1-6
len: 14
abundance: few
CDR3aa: CASSPSTGYSPLHF
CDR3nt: TGTGCCAGCAGCCCTTCGACAGGGTATTCACCCCTCCACTTT

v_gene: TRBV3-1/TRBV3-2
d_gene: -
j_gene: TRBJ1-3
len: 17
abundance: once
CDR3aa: CASSLWGDHPAGNTIYF
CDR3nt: TGTGCCAGCAGCCTGTGGGGAGACCATCCGGCGGGAAACACCATATATTTT

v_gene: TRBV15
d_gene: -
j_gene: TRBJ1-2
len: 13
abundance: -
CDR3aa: CATSRFLSYGYTF
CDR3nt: TGTGCCACCAGCAGATTCTTGAGCTATGGCTACACCTTC

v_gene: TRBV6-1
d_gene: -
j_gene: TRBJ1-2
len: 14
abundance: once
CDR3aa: CASSEARPGNGYTF
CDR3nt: TGTGCCAGCAGTGAAGCGCGACCAGGGAATGGCTACACCTTC

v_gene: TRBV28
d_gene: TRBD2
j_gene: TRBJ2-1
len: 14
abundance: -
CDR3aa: CASRQGGSHNEQFF
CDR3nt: TGTGCCAGCAGACAAGGCGGGAGTCACAATGAGCAGTTCTTC

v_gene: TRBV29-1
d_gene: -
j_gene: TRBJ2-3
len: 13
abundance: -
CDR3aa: CSATHVGTDTQYF
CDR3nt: TGCAGCGCTACACACGTCGGCACAGATACGCAGTATTTT

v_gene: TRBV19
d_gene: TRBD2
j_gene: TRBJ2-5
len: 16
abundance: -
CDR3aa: CASTARGVSEEETQYF
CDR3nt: TGTGCCAGCACCGCCCGGGGGGTGTCTGAGGAAGAGACCCAGTACTTC

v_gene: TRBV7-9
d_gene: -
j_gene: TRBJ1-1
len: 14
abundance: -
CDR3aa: CASSELGLNTEAFF
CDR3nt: TGTGCCAGCAGCGAACTCGGTCTGAACACTGAAGCTTTCTTT

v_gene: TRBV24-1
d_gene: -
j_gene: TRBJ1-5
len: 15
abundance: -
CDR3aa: CATSKGGGPHQPQHF
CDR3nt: TGTGCCACCAGCAAAGGGGGGGGTCCTCATCAGCCCCAGCATTTT

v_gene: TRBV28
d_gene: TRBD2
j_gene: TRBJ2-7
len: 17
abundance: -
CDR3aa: CASSLLPPGLAVYEQYF
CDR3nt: TGTGCCAGCAGTTTATTACCCCCGGGACTAGCAGTTTACGAGCAGTACTTC

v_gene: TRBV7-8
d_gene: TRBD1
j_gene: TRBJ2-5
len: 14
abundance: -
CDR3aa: CASSVDRVEETQYF
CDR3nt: TGTGCCAGCAGCGTGGACAGGGTAGAAGAGACCCAGTACTTC

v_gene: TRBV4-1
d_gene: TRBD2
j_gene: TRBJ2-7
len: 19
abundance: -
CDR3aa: CASSQVGTSGSQPSYEQYF
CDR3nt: TGCGCCAGCAGCCAAGTCGGGACTAGCGGTAGCCAGCCCTCCTACGAGCAGTACTTC

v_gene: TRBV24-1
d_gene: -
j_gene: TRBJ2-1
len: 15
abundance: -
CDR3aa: CATSDLGGSYNEQFF
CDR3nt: TGTGCCACCAGTGACCTAGGAGGGTCCTACAATGAGCAGTTCTTC

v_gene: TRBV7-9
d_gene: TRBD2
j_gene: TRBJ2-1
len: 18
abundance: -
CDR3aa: CASSPPVASGRASNEQFF
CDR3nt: TGTGCCAGCAGCCCCCCGGTGGCTAGCGGGAGGGCCTCAAATGAGCAGTTCTTC

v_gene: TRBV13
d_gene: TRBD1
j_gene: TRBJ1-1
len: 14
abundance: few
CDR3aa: CASSNDRVGTEAFF
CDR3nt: TGTGCCAGCAGCAACGACAGGGTGGGCACTGAAGCTTTCTTT

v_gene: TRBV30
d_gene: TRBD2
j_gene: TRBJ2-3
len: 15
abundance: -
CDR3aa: CAWTLSGRAIGTQYF
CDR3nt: TGTGCCTGGACCCTTAGCGGGAGGGCAATCGGTACGCAGTATTTT

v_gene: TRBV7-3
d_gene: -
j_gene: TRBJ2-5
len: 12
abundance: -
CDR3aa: CASSFTGESQYF
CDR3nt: TGTGCCAGCAGCTTCACGGGGGAGAGCCAGTACTTC

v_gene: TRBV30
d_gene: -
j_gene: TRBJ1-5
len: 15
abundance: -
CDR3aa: CAWRAQAFGNQPQHF
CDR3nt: TGTGCCTGGAGGGCACAGGCGTTTGGCAATCAGCCCCAGCATTTT

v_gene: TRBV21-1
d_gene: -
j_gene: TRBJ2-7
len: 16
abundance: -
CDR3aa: CASSMKAGVSSYEQYF
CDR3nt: TGTGCCAGCAGCATGAAAGCGGGAGTCAGCTCCTACGAGCAGTACTTC

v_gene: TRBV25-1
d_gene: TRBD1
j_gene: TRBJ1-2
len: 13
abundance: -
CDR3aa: CATTDRGRGGYTF
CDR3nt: TGTGCCACTACGGACAGGGGGCGCGGTGGCTACACCTTC

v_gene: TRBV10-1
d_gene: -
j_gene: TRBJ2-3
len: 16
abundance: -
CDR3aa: CASSETRGLGTDTQYF
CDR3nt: TGCGCCAGCAGTGAGACGCGGGGCTTGGGCACAGATACGCAGTATTTT

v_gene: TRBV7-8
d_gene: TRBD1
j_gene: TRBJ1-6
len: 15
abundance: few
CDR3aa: CASSLVTGVNSPLHF
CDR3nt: TGTGCCAGCAGCTTAGTGACAGGGGTTAATTCACCCCTCCACTTT

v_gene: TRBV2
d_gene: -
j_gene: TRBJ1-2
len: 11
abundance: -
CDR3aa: CAGYGRYGYTF
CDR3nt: TGTGCCGGATACGGGAGGTATGGCTACACCTTC

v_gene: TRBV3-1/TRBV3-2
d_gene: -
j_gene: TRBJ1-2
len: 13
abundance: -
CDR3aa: CASSQGAAHGYTF
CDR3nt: TGTGCCAGCAGCCAGGGGGCAGCACATGGCTACACCTTC

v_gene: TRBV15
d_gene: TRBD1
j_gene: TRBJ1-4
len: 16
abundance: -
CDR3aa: CATSKGQSDRVEKLFF
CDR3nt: TGTGCCACCAGCAAGGGACAGTCAGACCGGGTTGAAAAACTGTTTTTT

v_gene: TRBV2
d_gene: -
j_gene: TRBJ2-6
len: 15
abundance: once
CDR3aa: CASSEWRGWANVLTF
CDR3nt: TGTGCCAGCAGTGAGTGGAGGGGCTGGGCCAACGTCCTGACTTTC

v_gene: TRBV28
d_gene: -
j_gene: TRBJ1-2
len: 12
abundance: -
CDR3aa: CASGGINYGYTF
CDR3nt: TGTGCCAGCGGCGGAATTAACTATGGCTACACCTTC

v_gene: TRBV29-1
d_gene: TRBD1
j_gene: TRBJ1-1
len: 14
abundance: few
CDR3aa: CSASFGQGNTEAFF
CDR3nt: TGCAGCGCCTCCTTCGGACAGGGGAACACTGAAGCTTTCTTT

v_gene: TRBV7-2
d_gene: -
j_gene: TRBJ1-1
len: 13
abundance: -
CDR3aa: CASRGWRGTEAFF
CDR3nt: TGTGCCAGCCGAGGTTGGAGGGGCACTGAAGCTTTCTTT

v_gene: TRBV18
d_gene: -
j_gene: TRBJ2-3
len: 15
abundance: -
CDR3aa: CASSPWSGSTDTQYF
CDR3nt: TGTGCCAGCTCACCATGGAGCGGAAGCACAGATACGCAGTATTTT

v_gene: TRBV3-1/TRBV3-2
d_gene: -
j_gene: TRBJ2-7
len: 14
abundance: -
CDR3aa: CASSLRSGGNEQYF
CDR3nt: TGTGCCAGCAGCCTCAGGTCCGGAGGGAACGAGCAGTACTTC

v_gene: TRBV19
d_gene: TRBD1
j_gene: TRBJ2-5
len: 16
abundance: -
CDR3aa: CASSIAGTGSGETQYF
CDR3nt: TGTGCCAGTAGCATTGCCGGGACAGGGTCGGGGGAGACCCAGTACTTC

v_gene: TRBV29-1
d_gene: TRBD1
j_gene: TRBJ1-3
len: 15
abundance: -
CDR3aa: CSVEGGTGSGNTIYF
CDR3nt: TGCAGCGTTGAAGGGGGGACAGGCTCTGGAAACACCATATATTTT

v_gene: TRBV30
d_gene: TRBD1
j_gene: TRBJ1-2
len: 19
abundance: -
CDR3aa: CAWSVLGQGPEYPNYGYTF
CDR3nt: TGTGCCTGGAGTGTGTTGGGACAGGGGCCGGAATACCCTAACTATGGCTACACCTTC

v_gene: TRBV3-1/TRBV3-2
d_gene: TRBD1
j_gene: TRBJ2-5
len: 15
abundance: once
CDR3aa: CASSQEPHRGETQYF
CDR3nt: TGTGCCAGCAGCCAAGAACCCCACAGGGGGGAGACCCAGTACTTC

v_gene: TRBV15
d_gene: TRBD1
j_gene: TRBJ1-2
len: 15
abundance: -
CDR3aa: CATSRLDRGLFGYTF
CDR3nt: TGTGCCACCAGCAGACTGGACAGGGGGCTTTTTGGCTACACCTTC

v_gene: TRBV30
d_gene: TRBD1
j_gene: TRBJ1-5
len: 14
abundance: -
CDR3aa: CAWNAGQRYQPQHF
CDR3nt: TGTGCCTGGAATGCGGGACAGCGATATCAGCCCCAGCATTTT

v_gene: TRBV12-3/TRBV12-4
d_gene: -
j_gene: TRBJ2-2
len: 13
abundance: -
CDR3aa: CASSLWGRGELFF
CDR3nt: TGTGCCAGCAGTTTGTGGGGGCGGGGGGAGCTGTTTTTT

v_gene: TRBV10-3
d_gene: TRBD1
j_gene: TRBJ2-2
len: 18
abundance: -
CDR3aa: CAISPQGAGYPGTGELFF
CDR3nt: TGTGCCATCAGCCCCCAGGGGGCGGGATATCCGGGCACCGGGGAGCTGTTTTTT

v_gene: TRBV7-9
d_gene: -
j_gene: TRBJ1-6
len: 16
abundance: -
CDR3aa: CASSRTSRQLNSPLHF
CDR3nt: TGTGCCAGCAGCCGGACTAGTCGACAGCTTAATTCACCCCTCCACTTT

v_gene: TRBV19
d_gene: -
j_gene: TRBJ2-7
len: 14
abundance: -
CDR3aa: CASTTTLSSYEQYF
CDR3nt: TGTGCCAGTACCACGACACTGTCCTCCTACGAGCAGTACTTC

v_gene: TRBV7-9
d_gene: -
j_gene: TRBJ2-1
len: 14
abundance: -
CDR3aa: CASSLSGDWDEQFF
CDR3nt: TGTGCCAGCAGTTTATCGGGAGACTGGGATGAGCAGTTCTTC

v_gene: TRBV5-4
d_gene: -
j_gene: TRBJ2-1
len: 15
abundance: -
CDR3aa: CASSLRVANLNEQFF
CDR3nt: TGTGCCAGCAGCTTAAGAGTAGCGAACCTCAATGAGCAGTTCTTC

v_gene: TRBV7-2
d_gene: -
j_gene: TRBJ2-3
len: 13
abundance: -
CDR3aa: CASNVPGTDTQYF
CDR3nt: TGTGCCAGCAACGTACCAGGGACAGATACGCAGTATTTT

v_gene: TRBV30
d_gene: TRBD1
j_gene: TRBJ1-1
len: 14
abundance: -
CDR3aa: CAWTRTGRVAEAFF
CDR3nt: TGTGCCTGGACCCGGACAGGGAGAGTTGCTGAAGCTTTCTTT

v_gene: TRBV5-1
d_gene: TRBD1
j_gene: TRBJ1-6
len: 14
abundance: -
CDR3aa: CASSPGQDISPLHF
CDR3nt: TGCGCCAGCAGCCCGGGACAGGACATTTCACCCCTCCACTTT